One sample yielded the 29 T cell receptor beta chains listed below, sequenced in a study of blood T cells in healthy people across ages. It was with a sample-barcoded 5' primer and a J-beta primer mix that a second PCR of roughly 7 to 11 cycles was run. TCRdb passed the 5' RACE reads through MiXCR, listing each CDR3 protein once. This sample has roughly 1,100,000 distinct CDR3 sequences, with under 30% found just once. These data also formed part of another study, on T cells of mothers and their children.

The specimen was blood. The receptor set was obtained from a girl aged 2 to 9 in good health.

DNA of the CDR3: TGTGCTAGTGGTTTGCAAGCCAGGGTGCCTTCCTACAATGAGCAGTTCTTC. Translated: CASGLQARVPSYNEQFF. The chain couples TRBV12-5 to TRBJ2-1; tentative D call: TRBD1 (5 bases). The CDR3 sequence is 17 residues long. Trimming took 2 bases from V and 1 from J, leaving 15 bases between them. From germline, CDR1 is LGHNT and CDR2 FRNRAP.

This clonotype appeared a few times. The CDR3 nucleotides are TGTGCCACCAGTGATTTGGGCCCGATTGGAAATGAGCAGTTCTTC. Translated: CATSDLGPIGNEQFF. The chain uses TRBV24-1 and TRBJ2-5; the D is unclear. The J call is in doubt because the DNA end fits TRBJ2-1 better. This CDR3 is built from 15 residues. Looked up from germline, CDR1 is KGHDR and CDR2 is SFDVKD.

The gene calls are TRBV10-3 and TRBJ2-2; 7 bases line up with TRBD1. V trimming: 0 bases; J trimming: 1 base; junction bases outside the gene matches: 5. The CDR3 covers 17 residues. Germline CDR1 reads ENHRY; CDR2 reads SYGVKD. The CDR3 reads CAISESAGTVNTGELFF. CDR3 DNA sequence: TGTGCCATCAGTGAGTCCGCCGGGACAGTGAACACCGGGGAGCTGTTTTTT.

CDR3 nucleotides: TGCGCCAGCAGCCAAGAAATACGACACACTGAAGCTTTCTTT. It is translated as CASSQEIRHTEAFF. The gene calls are TRBV4-1 and TRBJ1-1; D gene ambiguous. Germline V gene data show CDR1 as MGHRA and CDR2 as YSYEKL. Trimming pared 0 bases from V and 3 bases from J, leaving 8 bases between. The CDR3 runs to 14 residues.

Turning to this clonotype: An end of the junction differs from the germline gene, which may be a read error. The V gene is TRBV3-1, the J gene TRBJ2-3, with D unresolved. Germline CDR1 and CDR2: LGHDT and YNNKEL (reference sequence). This CDR3 is 12 amino acids long. The CDR3 here is CARSLGPDTQYF. CDR3 DNA sequence: TGTGCCCGCAGCCTCGGTCCAGATACGCAGTATTTT.

This chain joins TRBV28 and TRBJ2-5; 9 bases map to TRBD1. The CDR3 spans 15 residues. Per the germline V gene, CDR1 is MDHEN and CDR2 is SYDVKM. J lost 3 bases, V lost 6 bases, and 8 bases had no gene match. The CDR3 bases are TGTGCCAGCAGGTCCGCCGGGACAGGGAAAGAGACCCAGTACTTC. Protein: CASRSAGTGKETQYF.

This rearrangement joins TRBV28 to TRBJ1-1; D is unclear. The CDR3 runs to 11 residues. V was clipped by 8 bases and J by 0 bases, with 4 bases between them. Germline V gene sequence: CDR1 MDHEN, CDR2 SYDVKM. The DNA for the CDR3 is TGTGCCAGCGTGATGAACACTGAAGCTTTCTTT. The encoded protein is CASVMNTEAFF.

The chain is built from TRBV4-2 and TRBJ2-1, with D hard to call. This CDR3 is built from 16 residues. Germline-derived CDR1 and CDR2 are LGHNA and YNFKEQ. V lost 3 bases to trimming and J lost 5 bases, with 17 bases between them. CDR3 nucleotides: TGTGCCAGCAGCCATCTGGTGGCAGGCGCCAACAATGAGCAGTTCTTC. Its protein product is CASSHLVAGANNEQFF.

The rearrangement links TRBV5-1 to TRBJ1-4; unclear D gene. This CDR3 has 14 residues. With 7 bases removed from V and 0 bases from J, the gap between germline ends came to 10 bases. Per germline, CDR1 SGHRS and CDR2 YFSETQ. CDR3 in amino acids: CASRGGPTNEKLFF. The CDR3 DNA follows: TGCGCCAGCCGAGGAGGACCAACTAATGAAAAACTGTTTTTT.

This clonotype has only a few counts. The chain has TRBV28 and TRBJ2-5; a weak D match, TRBD1 (6 bases). Trimming took 7 bases from V and 1 from J, leaving 22 bases between them. Germline loops: CDR1 MDHEN, CDR2 SYDVKM. CDR3 length: 17 residues. The CDR3 sequence is CASTGPLLRDIQETQYF. The DNA of the CDR3 is TGTGCCAGCACAGGACCGCTCCTCCGGGACATCCAAGAGACCCAGTACTTC.

To note about this clonotype: The germline gene is not matched at one end of the junction; a read error may be the cause. The V gene is TRBV29-1, the J gene TRBJ2-2, with D possibly matching TRBD1 (5 bases). Germline lookup yields CDR1 SQVTM and CDR2 ANQGSEA. The CDR3 totals 14 residues. The chain's CDR3 is CSVSTVGNPGELFF. The CDR3 DNA sequence: TGCAGCGTTTCGACAGTTGGGAACCCCGGGGAGCTGTTTTTT.

This sequence joins TRBV20-1 and TRBJ2-5; 7 bases agree with TRBD2. The DNA end favors TRBJ2-7, so the J call may be wrong. In germline, CDR1 is DFQATT, CDR2 SNEGSKA (reference sequence). CDR3 length: 16 amino acids. Written as DNA, the CDR3 is TGCAGTGCTAGAGACGCCCAGCGGGGACTCCCCTACGAGCAGTACTTC. This translates into CSARDAQRGLPYEQYF.

This clonotype was counted a few times. The germline gene is not matched at one end of the junction; a read error may be the cause. The rearrangement uses TRBV12-3 or TRBV12-4 and TRBJ2-2; D remains ambiguous. CDR3 length: 13 residues. The CDR3, as DNA: TGTGACAGCCGCTCGGTAGGGCCCGGGGAGCTGTTTTTT. Translated, it gives CDSRSVGPGELFF.

In its sample, this clonotype was seen a few times. This chain connects TRBV11-2 to TRBJ2-4; D remains ambiguous. Trimming cost V 3 bases and J 6 bases, with 12 bases left between them. Germline assignment: CDR1 SGHAT and CDR2 FQNNGV. The CDR3 extends over 14 amino acids. The CDR3 bases are TGTGCCAGCAGCTTGGGCCTTGGCTTAAACATTCAGTACTTC. This gives the protein CASSLGLGLNIQYF. Drawing the rest from reference TRBV11-2 and TRBJ2-4, the complete variable domain is EAGVAQSPRYKIIEKRQSVAFWCNPISGHATLYWYQQILGQGPKLLIQFQNNGVVDDSQLPKDRFSAERLKGVDSTLKIQPAKLEDSAVYLCASSLGLGLNIQYFGAGTRLSVL.

This clonotype was picked up a small number of times. V usage is TRBV6-1 and J usage is TRBJ1-6; tentatively, D is TRBD1 (5 bases). V lost 2 bases, J lost 7 bases, and 9 bases lay in between. The CDR3 is made up of 14 amino acids. Looked up from germline, CDR1 is MNHNS and CDR2 is SASEGT. CDR3 DNA sequence: TGTGCCAGCAGTGAACGGGGACTGAATTCACCCCTCCACTTT. Translating gives CASSERGLNSPLHF.

The chain recombines TRBV9 with TRBJ1-4, with D uncertain. The CDR3 is made up of 14 amino acids. V was cut by 2 bases and J by 6 bases, with 11 bases left in between. CDR1 is SGDLS and CDR2 is YYNGEE in the germline V gene. The CDR3 DNA reads as TGTGCCAGCAGCGTGGGAGGGATCGATGAAAAACTGTTTTTT. It is translated as CASSVGGIDEKLFF.

This chain uses TRBV11-1 with TRBJ1-1; unclear D gene. Germline V lookup: CDR1 SGHAT, CDR2 FQDESV (reference sequence). This CDR3 has 11 residues. With 6 bases removed from V and 7 bases from J, the gap between germline ends came to 9 bases. CDR3 protein: CASSTAGEAFF. Here the CDR3 DNA reads TGTGCCAGCAGTACAGCGGGTGAAGCTTTCTTT.

This rearrangement joins TRBV25-1 to TRBJ2-1; TRBD2 agrees at 8 bases. This CDR3 is 16 amino acids long. Germline lookup yields CDR1 MGHDK and CDR2 SYGVNS. V shed 6 bases, J shed 2 bases, and the junction held 9 bases outside the gene matches. DNA for the CDR3: TGTGCCAGCAGCCCCCCTAGCGGGCGTACCTACAATGAGCAGTTCTTC. Amino acids: CASSPPSGRTYNEQFF.

There are a few counts of this clonotype. V is TRBV7-3 and J is TRBJ2-1; 7 bases are shared with TRBD2. V shed 5 bases, J shed 11 bases, and the junction held 3 bases outside the gene matches. The germline CDR1 and CDR2 sequences are SGHTA and FQGTGA. CDR3 length: 11 amino acids. The CDR3 DNA reads TGTGCCAGCAGCGCGGGACTACAGCAGTTCTTC. Protein sequence: CASSAGLQQFF.

The J gene is TRBJ1-4, the V gene TRBV28, with D tentatively TRBD1 (5 bases). Germline assignment: CDR1 MDHEN and CDR2 SYDVKM. The germline V and J ends were trimmed by 10 bases and 8 bases, with 11 bases remaining between them. The CDR3 is 11 residues long. CDR3 amino acids: CATDRQEKLFF. The CDR3 DNA follows: TGTGCCACGGACCGACAGGAAAAACTGTTTTTT.

This clonotype was counted only a few times. This chain joins TRBV29-1 and TRBJ2-1; 8 nucleotides agree with TRBD2. The germline V gene encodes CDR1 SQVTM and CDR2 ANQGSEA. V was clipped by 1 base and J by 0 bases; unmatched bases: 8. This CDR3 comprises 17 residues. Here the CDR3 DNA reads TGCAGCGTTGAAGGGTGGGCTAGCGGGTTCTCCTACAATGAGCAGTTCTTC. This codes for CSVEGWASGFSYNEQFF.

There are a few counts of this clonotype. The chain links TRBV5-1 to TRBJ2-1, with 10 nucleotides matching TRBD2. V was pared by 6 bases and J by 7 bases, with 16 bases of the junction left unmatched. Germline V gene lookup returns CDR1 SGHRS and CDR2 YFSETQ. The CDR3 is 17 amino acids. Written as DNA, the CDR3 is TGCGCCAGCAAAGAAAACAGCGGGAGGGCGAATAGGAATGAGCAGTTCTTC. Its translation is CASKENSGRANRNEQFF.

The sample holds a few counts of this clonotype. The chain couples TRBV13 to TRBJ1-2, with 11 nucleotides matching TRBD1. CDR1 PRHDT and CDR2 FYEKMQ come from the germline V gene (reference sequence). The CDR3 length is 14 residues. The V segment lost 5 bases and the J segment 11 bases; nucleotides outside the gene matches: 10. In DNA, the CDR3 is TGTGCCAGCAGCCCAGCAGCCGGACAGGGGGCGTACACCTTC. Protein sequence: CASSPAAGQGAYTF.

The chain uses TRBV9 and TRBJ2-5; TRBD1 is a possible D gene (7 bases). The CDR3 is 15 residues long. Germline lookup yields CDR1 SGDLS and CDR2 YYNGEE. Trimming shortened V by 4 bases and J by 5 bases, and 18 bases separated the two germline ends. The CDR3 bases are TGTGCCAGCAGCCCAGGAGGGGGCGTTGAGGAGACCCAGTACTTC. Amino acid sequence: CASSPGGGVEETQYF.

The chain recombines TRBV25-1 with TRBJ1-2; D is ambiguous. The CDR3 is 15 residues long. Between the trimmed V and J ends, which lost 5 bases and 6 bases, there was a span of 19 bases. CDR1 is MGHDK and CDR2 is SYGVNS in the germline V gene. DNA for the CDR3: TGTGCCAGCAGTCCCTTTGAGTCTGGAGTCGATGGCTACACCTTC. It specifies CASSPFESGVDGYTF.

This clonotype was detected once. J is TRBJ2-1 and V is TRBV28; TRBD2 aligns across 9 bases. Germline CDR1 MDHEN, CDR2 SYDVKM. V was clipped by 0 bases and J by 5 bases; unmatched bases: 5. The CDR3 runs to 16 residues. The CDR3 reads CASSLWAGGSDNEQFF. CDR3 bases: TGTGCCAGCAGTTTATGGGCGGGGGGGTCAGACAATGAGCAGTTCTTC.

The chain joins TRBV4-1 to TRBJ2-5; 10 bases map to TRBD1. The end of the DNA is better explained by TRBJ2-7, so the J call may be wrong. Germline CDR1 MGHRA, CDR2 YSYEKL. The CDR3 totals 17 residues. In nucleotides, the CDR3 is TGCGCCAGCAGCCAAGCGGGACAGGGGACCAGGTTCGGCGAGCAGTACTTC. Its protein product is CASSQAGQGTRFGEQYF.

This chain joins TRBV2 and TRBJ2-4; D remains ambiguous. Germline V gene sequence: CDR1 SNHLY, CDR2 FYNNEI. V was shortened by 1 base and J by 6 bases, with 10 bases between the two germline ends. This CDR3 spans 14 amino acids. CDR3: CASSEGYRTNIQYF. The CDR3 nucleotides read TGTGCCAGCAGTGAAGGGTACCGTACAAACATTCAGTACTTC.

On this clonotype itself: At one end, the junction sequence differs from germline, possibly due to a read error. The chain recombines TRBV7-9 with TRBJ2-5; a weak D match, TRBD2 (6 bases). Germline values: CDR1 SEHNR, CDR2 FQNEAQ (reference sequence). The CDR3 has 14 amino acids. CDR3 coding DNA: TGTGCCTGCAGCCCGCGGGGATCACAAGAGACCCAGTACTTC. It translates to CACSPRGSQETQYF.